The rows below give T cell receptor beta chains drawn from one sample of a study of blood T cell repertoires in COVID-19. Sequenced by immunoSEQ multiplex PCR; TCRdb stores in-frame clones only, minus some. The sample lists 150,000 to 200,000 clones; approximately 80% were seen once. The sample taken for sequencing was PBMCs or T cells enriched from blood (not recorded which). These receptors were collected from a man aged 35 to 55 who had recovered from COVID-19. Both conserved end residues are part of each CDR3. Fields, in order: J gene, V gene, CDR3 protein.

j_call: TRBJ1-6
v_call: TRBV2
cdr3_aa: CASSSTGGSNSPLHF

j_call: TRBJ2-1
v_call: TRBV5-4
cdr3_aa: CASSLAGGPPYNEQFF

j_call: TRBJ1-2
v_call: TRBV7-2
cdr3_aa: CASSLSGVKMGGYTF

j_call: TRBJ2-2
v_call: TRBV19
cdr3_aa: CASRQQGENTGELFF

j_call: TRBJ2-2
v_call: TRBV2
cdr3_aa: CASSGKGAANTGELFF

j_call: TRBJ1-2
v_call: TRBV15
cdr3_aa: CATSREDRTDGYTF

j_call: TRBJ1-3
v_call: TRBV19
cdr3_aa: CASSRGQAGNTIYF

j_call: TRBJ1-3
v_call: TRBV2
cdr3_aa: CASRYGQGAGNTIYF

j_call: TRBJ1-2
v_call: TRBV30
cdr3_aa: CAWSDQGRGYTF

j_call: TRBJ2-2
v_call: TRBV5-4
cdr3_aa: CASSLVSNTGELFF

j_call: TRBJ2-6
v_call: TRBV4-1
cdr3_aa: CASTPTRQSGANVLTF

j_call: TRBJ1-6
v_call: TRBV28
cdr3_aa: CASKDRESPLHF

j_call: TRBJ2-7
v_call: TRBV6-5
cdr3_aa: CASSYAGTGVEQYF

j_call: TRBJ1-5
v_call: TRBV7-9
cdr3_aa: CASREEDQPQHF

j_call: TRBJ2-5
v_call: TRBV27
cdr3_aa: CASSIRRVGETQYF

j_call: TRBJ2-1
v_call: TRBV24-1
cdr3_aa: CATRNRGIAANEQFF

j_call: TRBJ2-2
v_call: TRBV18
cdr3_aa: CASSFVRDRDTGELFF

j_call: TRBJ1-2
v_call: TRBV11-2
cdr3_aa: CASSLVRWSIANYGYTF

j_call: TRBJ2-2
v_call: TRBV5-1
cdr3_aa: CASTPAGDTGELFF

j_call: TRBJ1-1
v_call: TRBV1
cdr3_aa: CTSSQGQENTEAFF

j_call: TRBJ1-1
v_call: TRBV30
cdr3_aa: CAWRPTSRADGTEAFF

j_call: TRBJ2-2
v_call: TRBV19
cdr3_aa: CASSIEDSGARTGELFF

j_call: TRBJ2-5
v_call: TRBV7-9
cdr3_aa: CASSRDRGDETQYF

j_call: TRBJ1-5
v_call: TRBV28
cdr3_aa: CASSSHPQGGQPQHF

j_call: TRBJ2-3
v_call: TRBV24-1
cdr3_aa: CATSGGTAESTDTQYF

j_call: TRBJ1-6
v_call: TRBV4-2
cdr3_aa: CASSQQGGAADKLHF

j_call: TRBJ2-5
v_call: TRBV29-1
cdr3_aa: CSVVGGIQETQYF

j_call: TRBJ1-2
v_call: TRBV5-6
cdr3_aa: CASSQPGQIDGYTF

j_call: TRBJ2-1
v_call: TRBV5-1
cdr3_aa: CASSLQVSAYNEQFF

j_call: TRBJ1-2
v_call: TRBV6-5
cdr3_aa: CASSYTDGTAGVTYTF

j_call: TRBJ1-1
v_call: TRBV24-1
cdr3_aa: CATSDLGRDGWDSLMNTEAFF

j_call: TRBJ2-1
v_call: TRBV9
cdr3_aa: CASSVGIAGGNYNEQFF

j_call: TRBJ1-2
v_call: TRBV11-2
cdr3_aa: CASSLEGGGYTF

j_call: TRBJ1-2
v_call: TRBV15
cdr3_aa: CATSREGGAGGYTF

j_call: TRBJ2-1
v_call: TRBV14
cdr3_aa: CASSLTTRRQFF

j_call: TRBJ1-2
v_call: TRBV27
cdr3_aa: CASRPNTGDPQYGYTF

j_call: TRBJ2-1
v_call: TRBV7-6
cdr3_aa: CASSLEFGLAERNNEQFF